The following is a T cell receptor (beta chain) sequence with its context. Cohorts were determined from participant-reported clinical history. Per the study methods: Estimated nucleated cell counts came from reference gene primer amplification. Repertoires were generated with immunoSEQ multiplex PCR, while TCRdb's copy carries only in-frame clones and drops some. The V and J calls and clone size come from that table; D and trimming were worked out from the DNA. The table shows roughly 260,000 clones, with 91% occurring only once. These data are taken from a study of blood T cell repertoires in COVID-19. As for the study in general: Acute and convalescent COVID-19 samples came from the United States, Italy and Spain. The analysed material was cDNA or gDNA that came from T cells, B-cell-depleted T cells, or PBMCs.

CDR3 size: 14 residues. With 3 bases clipped from V and 3 bases from J, the junction kept 2 bases outside the gene matches. CDR1 is SGHTA and CDR2 is FQGNSA in the germline V gene. The sample taken for sequencing was PBMCs or T cells enriched from blood (not recorded which). The sequence came from a human donor in a cohort exposed to, infected with or recovered from COVID-19 (not recorded which). The donor label of this sample is uncertain. This rearrangement joins TRBV7-2 to TRBJ2-7, with 10 bases fitting TRBD2. The CDR3 loop reads CASSFLAGVYEQYF. The CDR3 nucleotides are TGTGCCAGCAGCTTCCTAGCGGGGGTCTACGAGCAGTACTTC.